A selection of T cell receptor beta chains follows, all from one sample in a study of cytomegalovirus exposure and HLA in healthy donors. Sequencing was performed with immunoSEQ multiplex PCR; in TCRdb, only in-frame clones are kept and a portion is missing. The data contain about 98,000 clones, over 75% of them singletons. The sequenced sample consisted of PBMCs. Receptors were obtained from a man younger than 35 in good health and CMV-seropositive. The CDR3 runs from the conserved cysteine through the conserved F or W. Each record gives: D gene, J gene, V gene, clone size, CDR3 protein, CDR3 DNA. The D gene is left open where the match is weak. Where a row states a size, it is once, few, many or the class of an expanded clone; other rows omit it.

D: TRBD2; J: TRBJ2-3; V: TRBV6-5; size: once; CDR3: CASSPKRGGFDTQYF; DNA: TGTGCCAGCAGTCCTAAGCGGGGGGGCTTCGATACGCAGTATTTT
D: .; J: TRBJ1-1; V: TRBV10-3; size: .; CDR3: CAIRTEGLTEAFF; DNA: TGTGCCATCAGGACAGAAGGGCTCACTGAAGCTTTCTTT
D: TRBD2; J: TRBJ2-4; V: TRBV9; size: few; CDR3: CASSVELAGAIQYF; DNA: TGTGCCAGCAGCGTAGAACTAGCGGGAGCCATTCAGTACTTC
D: .; J: TRBJ2-2; V: TRBV5-6; size: .; CDR3: CASSLYGELFF; DNA: TGTGCCAGCAGCTTATACGGGGAGCTGTTTTTT
D: TRBD2; J: TRBJ2-7; V: TRBV7-9; size: once; CDR3: CASSPLAGGYEQYF; DNA: TGTGCCAGCAGCCCGCTAGCGGGAGGCTACGAGCAGTACTTC
D: .; J: TRBJ2-1; V: TRBV2; size: .; CDR3: CASRRSGLAPNPFF; DNA: TGTGCCAGCAGGCGCTCGGGGCTAGCGCCAAATCCGTTCTTC
D: TRBD1; J: TRBJ2-2; V: TRBV7-8; size: .; CDR3: CASSNRQGRNTGELFF; DNA: TGTGCCAGCAGCAATCGACAGGGGAGAAACACCGGGGAGCTGTTTTTT
D: .; J: TRBJ2-7; V: TRBV11-3; size: .; CDR3: CASSSNLAYEQYF; DNA: TGTGCCAGCAGTTCTAATTTAGCCTACGAGCAGTACTTC
D: TRBD1; J: TRBJ2-5; V: TRBV4-1; size: .; CDR3: CASSQVGNRGETQYF; DNA: TGCGCCAGCAGCCAAGTAGGAAACAGGGGAGAGACCCAGTACTTC
D: .; J: TRBJ2-1; V: TRBV5-1; size: .; CDR3: CASSLVERNLNEQFF; DNA: TGCGCCAGCAGCTTGGTGGAGCGCAATCTCAATGAGCAGTTCTTC
D: TRBD1; J: TRBJ2-5; V: TRBV18; size: once; CDR3: CASSPRDRGQETQYF; DNA: TGTGCCAGCTCACCACGCGACAGGGGGCAGGAGACCCAGTACTTC
D: TRBD2; J: TRBJ2-3; V: TRBV5-5; size: .; CDR3: CASSQTSGSTDTQYF; DNA: TGTGCCAGCAGCCAGACTAGCGGGAGCACAGATACGCAGTATTTT
D: .; J: TRBJ2-1; V: TRBV27; size: .; CDR3: CASSFSGAHSYNEQFF; DNA: TGTGCCAGCAGTTTTTCAGGGGCTCACTCCTACAATGAGCAGTTCTTC
D: .; J: TRBJ2-1; V: TRBV5-1; size: .; CDR3: CASSLEQFSYNEQFF; DNA: TGCGCCAGCAGCTTGGAACAGTTCTCCTACAATGAGCAGTTCTTC
D: .; J: TRBJ2-2; V: TRBV5-1; size: .; CDR3: CASSLGLVNTGELFF; DNA: TGCGCCAGCAGCTTGGGACTAGTTAACACCGGGGAGCTGTTTTTT
D: .; J: TRBJ1-2; V: TRBV29-1; size: .; CDR3: CSVVHRSYGYTF; DNA: TGCAGCGTTGTTCACAGGAGCTATGGCTACACCTTC
D: TRBD1; J: TRBJ1-4; V: TRBV5-1; size: few; CDR3: CASSLTGGDHEKLFF; DNA: TGCGCCAGCAGCTTAACAGGGGGTGATCACGAAAAACTGTTTTTT
D: TRBD2; J: TRBJ2-5; V: TRBV28; size: .; CDR3: CASGTSGRWETQYF; DNA: TGTGCCAGCGGTACTAGCGGGAGGTGGGAGACCCAGTACTTC
D: .; J: TRBJ2-7; V: TRBV14; size: few; CDR3: CASSLSRGGTYEQYF; DNA: TGTGCCAGCAGCCTTTCTCGTGGGGGGACCTACGAGCAGTACTTC
D: TRBD2; J: TRBJ2-7; V: TRBV27; size: .; CDR3: CASSSGLAGIGYEQYF; DNA: TGTGCCAGCAGTTCCGGACTAGCGGGAATCGGTTACGAGCAGTACTTC
D: .; J: TRBJ1-1; V: TRBV27; size: once; CDR3: CASSFLAAGATEAFF; DNA: TGTGCCAGCAGTTTCCTTGCCGCAGGGGCCACTGAAGCTTTCTTT
D: TRBD1; J: TRBJ1-1; V: TRBV6-6; size: once; CDR3: CASSTDPGQGADSF; DNA: TGTGCCAGCAGCACCGACCCGGGACAGGGGGCCGATTCCTTT
D: .; J: TRBJ1-1; V: TRBV27; size: .; CDR3: CASIGGIKSTFQAFF; DNA: TGTGCCAGCATTGGGGGGATCAAATCGACTTTTCAAGCTTTCTTT
D: .; J: TRBJ1-4; V: TRBV5-1; size: once; CDR3: CASSLLGSDATNEKLFF; DNA: TGCGCCAGCAGCTTGCTTGGCAGCGATGCAACTAATGAAAAACTGTTTTTT
D: .; J: TRBJ1-5; V: TRBV7-8; size: few; CDR3: CASSLAQGGGNQPQHF; DNA: TGTGCCAGCAGCTTAGCACAGGGCGGTGGCAATCAGCCCCAGCATTTT
D: TRBD2; J: TRBJ2-7; V: TRBV4-3; size: .; CDR3: CASSQGLAGGGQYF; DNA: TGCGCCAGCAGCCAGGGACTAGCGGGAGGTGGGCAGTACTTC
D: TRBD2; J: TRBJ2-1; V: TRBV2; size: once; CDR3: CASSELAGGIYNEQFF; DNA: TGTGCCAGCAGTGAGCTAGCGGGAGGGATTTACAATGAGCAGTTCTTC
D: TRBD1; J: TRBJ1-4; V: TRBV7-2; size: once; CDR3: CASSQGQGGSEKLFF; DNA: TGTGCCAGCAGCCAGGGACAGGGGGGTAGTGAAAAACTGTTTTTT
D: .; J: TRBJ2-2; V: TRBV19; size: .; CDR3: CASSRPRDTGELFF; DNA: TGTGCCAGTAGTAGACCGCGGGACACCGGGGAGCTGTTTTTT
D: TRBD2; J: TRBJ2-1; V: TRBV4-3; size: .; CDR3: CASSPGGGGSYNEQFF; DNA: TGCGCCAGCAGCCCCGGGGGGGGCGGATCCTACAATGAGCAGTTCTTC
D: .; J: TRBJ2-7; V: TRBV23-1; size: .; CDR3: CASTLIYEQYF; DNA: TGCGCCAGCACCCTTATCTACGAGCAGTACTTC
D: .; J: TRBJ1-5; V: TRBV5-4; size: .; CDR3: CASSLPGFSNQPQHF; DNA: TGTGCCAGCAGCTTACCGGGATTCAGCAATCAGCCCCAGCATTTT
D: TRBD1; J: TRBJ1-3; V: TRBV28; size: .; CDR3: CASSPDRGDGNTIYF; DNA: TGTGCCAGCAGTCCGGACAGGGGTGACGGAAACACCATATATTTT
D: TRBD1; J: TRBJ2-1; V: TRBV9; size: few; CDR3: CASSVAGTGGYNEQFF; DNA: TGTGCCAGCAGCGTGGCCGGGACAGGGGGCTACAATGAGCAGTTCTTC
D: .; J: TRBJ2-7; V: TRBV4-3; size: few; CDR3: CASSQGRGLSSYEQYF; DNA: TGCGCCAGCAGCCAAGGGAGGGGACTCAGCTCCTACGAGCAGTACTTC
D: TRBD1; J: TRBJ1-2; V: TRBV11-2; size: .; CDR3: CASSLEGTVFNYGYTF; DNA: TGTGCCAGCAGCTTAGAGGGGACAGTATTTAACTATGGCTACACCTTC
D: TRBD1; J: TRBJ2-7; V: TRBV5-1; size: .; CDR3: CASSLVGQNYEQYF; DNA: TGCGCCAGCAGCTTGGTGGGACAGAACTACGAGCAGTACTTC
D: .; J: TRBJ2-3; V: TRBV19; size: .; CDR3: CASSMGGETTDTQYF; DNA: TGTGCCAGTAGTATGGGAGGAGAGACCACAGATACGCAGTATTTT
D: .; J: TRBJ1-1; V: TRBV25-1; size: .; CDR3: CASSDWGQVEAFF; DNA: TGTGCCAGCAGTGATTGGGGACAAGTTGAAGCTTTCTTT
D: .; J: TRBJ1-2; V: TRBV9; size: .; CDR3: CASSSRDIYGYTF; DNA: TGTGCCAGCAGCTCGAGGGACATCTATGGCTACACCTTC
D: TRBD1; J: TRBJ2-3; V: TRBV28; size: .; CDR3: CASSPQTGVSTDTQYF; DNA: TGTGCCAGCAGTCCTCAGACAGGGGTCAGTACAGATACGCAGTATTTT
D: TRBD2; J: TRBJ2-5; V: TRBV7-2; size: .; CDR3: CASSRATSGGAGETQYF; DNA: TGTGCCAGCAGCAGAGCAACTAGCGGGGGGGCCGGAGAGACCCAGTACTTC
D: TRBD2; J: TRBJ2-7; V: TRBV7-2; size: .; CDR3: CASSFASGGASYEQYF; DNA: TGTGCCAGCAGCTTTGCCAGCGGGGGGGCCTCCTACGAGCAGTACTTC
D: .; J: TRBJ2-7; V: TRBV27; size: .; CDR3: CACGQFYEQYF; DNA: TGTGCCTGCGGGCAATTCTACGAGCAGTACTTC
D: .; J: TRBJ2-1; V: TRBV19; size: .; CDR3: CASTPSAVHEQFF; DNA: TGTGCCAGTACCCCTTCCGCGGTACATGAGCAGTTCTTC
D: TRBD2; J: TRBJ2-7; V: TRBV6-6; size: once; CDR3: CASSSPGTSATYEQYF; DNA: TGTGCCAGCAGTTCACCCGGGACTAGCGCGACCTACGAGCAGTACTTC
D: .; J: TRBJ1-5; V: TRBV5-6; size: .; CDR3: CASSQWQGPGGNQPQHF; DNA: TGTGCCAGCAGCCAGTGGCAGGGGCCAGGTGGCAATCAGCCCCAGCATTTT
D: .; J: TRBJ1-6; V: TRBV27; size: .; CDR3: CASSFRLDSVNNSPLHF; DNA: TGTGCCAGCAGTTTCCGTTTAGATAGTGTTAATAATTCACCCCTCCACTTT
D: .; J: TRBJ2-2; V: TRBV5-1; size: .; CDR3: CASNTREPGHNTGELFF; DNA: TGCGCCAGCAACACACGAGAACCGGGACATAACACCGGGGAGCTGTTTTTT
D: TRBD2; J: TRBJ2-7; V: TRBV6-1; size: .; CDR3: CASTPGLAGGREQYF; DNA: TGTGCCAGCACCCCTGGGCTAGCGGGAGGGAGAGAGCAGTACTTC
D: .; J: TRBJ1-1; V: TRBV19; size: .; CDR3: CASIRDSDTEAFF; DNA: TGTGCCAGTATACGTGATTCAGACACTGAAGCTTTCTTT
D: .; J: TRBJ2-1; V: TRBV6-5; size: .; CDR3: CASSYSLLNEQFF; DNA: TGTGCCAGCAGTTACTCGTTACTAAATGAGCAGTTCTTC
D: TRBD2; J: TRBJ2-7; V: TRBV6-5; size: .; CDR3: CASSYWGGSYEQYF; DNA: TGTGCCAGCAGTTATTGGGGGGGATCCTACGAGCAGTACTTC